The T cell receptor beta chain described here comes from a study of response to subunit inactivated influenza vaccine. MiXCR was run by TCRdb on the RT-PCR reads, yielding one entry per CDR3 protein. The sample holds more than 500,000 distinct CDR3 sequences, around 11% seen once. These records were also assigned to another study, of T cells expressing NK-cell markers. That study adds: Template switching by 5'RACE with UMIs generated the TCR beta cDNA. Sorted CD3+CD56-NKG2C+, CD3+CD56+NKG2C- and CD3+CD56+NKG2C+ T cells were the source of the TCR beta repertoires. These clonotypes also led the CD3+CD56-NKG2C+ fraction in a handful of donors.

The sequence came from a man aged 50-59 years who received an inactivated influenza vaccine. Source: PBMCs from blood, taken on the day of vaccination.

This CDR3 reads CSAEAGLADQETQYF. DNA of the CDR3: TGCAGTGCTGAGGCGGGACTAGCGGACCAAGAGACCCAGTACTTC. J is TRBJ2-5 and V is TRBV20-1; 11 nucleotides match TRBD2. Trimming took 5 bases from V and 0 from J; bases not matched to a gene: 5. The CDR3 has 15 amino acids. Germline V gene sequence: CDR1 DFQATT, CDR2 SNEGSKA (reference sequence).